This TCR beta chain was recovered during a study of blood T cell repertoires in COVID-19. Study as a whole: Samples representing acute and convalescent COVID-19 were sourced from the United States, Italy and Spain. The cDNA or gDNA used as material had been derived from T cells, B-cell-depleted T cells, or PBMCs.

Authors' analysis steps: Reference gene primer amplification gave nucleated cell count estimates. The method was immunoSEQ multiplex PCR; TCRdb's version includes in-frame clones alone and lacks a portion of them. D and trimming were read from the DNA, whereas the V and J calls and clone size are those reported in that table. The table shows over 90,000 clones, with about 88% occurring only once. V trimming: 5 bases; J trimming: 3 bases; junction bases outside the gene matches: 0. The CDR3 runs to 13 residues. The V gene is TRBV12-3 or TRBV12-4, the J gene TRBJ2-1; 8 bases map to TRBD1. The sequenced material came from peripheral blood. The receptor's source is a human donor in a cohort sampled during active COVID-19. The CDR3 loop reads CASSGQGYNEQFF. CDR3 nucleotides: TGTGCCAGCAGTGGACAGGGCTACAATGAGCAGTTCTTC.